This TCR beta chain was documented in a study of shared clonotypes between healthy human individuals. At the level of the study: The people who gave samples were a couple of women and a few men aged 18 to 49.

V gave up 4 bases and J gave up 4 bases, with 6 bases separating them. This CDR3 has 12 residues. Germline CDR1 is SGHTA and CDR2 is FQGNSA. Each of the donors was a healthy adult who was HIV-negative and had not had a recent acute infection or vaccination. This clone showed up many times. Deep was the level at which the assay was run. For each subset, genomic DNA was distributed in equal portions over several immunoSEQ plates. Profiling relied on immunoSEQ multiplex PCR, and the TCRdb table lists in-frame clones only, not all of them. The sample holds fewer than 650,000 clones, over 65% seen once. The sequence was obtained from a woman in her 40s in good health. Some clones in this sample may be carry-over from other donors' samples. The V and J genes are TRBV7-2 and TRBJ2-3, with D unclear. Sequencing was done on a sample of PBMCs. This CDR3 is CASSSAADTQYF. The CDR3 DNA sequence: TGTGCCAGCAGCTCAGCCGCAGATACGCAGTATTTT.